This T cell receptor (beta chain) is drawn from a study of blood T cell repertoires in COVID-19 (dated by TCRdb to about 2020). About the study as a whole: The collaborator samples originated in the United States, Italy and Spain and spanned the acute and convalescent phases of COVID-19. The prospective study material was composed of cDNA or gDNA derived from T cells, B-cell-depleted T cells, or PBMCs. Deeply sampled blood TCRbeta repertoires from subjects exposed to, actively infected with, or recovered from COVID-19 were included in the dataset. The repertoires were released in a freely available public database intended as a resource for research on the immune response to SARS-CoV-2. The samples were drawn from two sources: the first 160 participants of the ongoing ImmuneRACE study, and 1,000 to 1,500 subjects contributed by 6 global collaborators. A de-identified subject ID, COVID-19 status, age in years and sex were almost always included in the sample metadata. Where HLA class I and class II types were available, the types were taken from metadata supplied by the sample provider, not from assay-based typing.

Samples from volunteer blood donors who had recovered from COVID-19 were contributed by a second Seattle source. Each collaborating institution followed its own protocols to collect whole blood in K2EDTA tubes. For TCRbeta analysis, collaborator samples were shipped as frozen whole blood, as isolated PBMCs, or as DNA extracted from either sample type. The full study reports these points: How much clinical and demographic metadata was included differed by source and by participant, and the metadata was provided uncurated.

Trimming takes 2 bases from V and 7 bases from J, and the germline ends sit 11 bases apart. CDR1 and CDR2, per the germline V gene, are MNHEY and SVGEGT. Including the terminal cysteine and phenylalanine, the CDR3 comprises 13 residues. The only DNA kept is the CDR3, 39 bases in frame from the first base. Comments on this clone: This clone's antigen is unknown. Base quality data are lacking; no much larger clone is found one base away.

TCRbeta CDR3 regions were amplified from genomic DNA by means of the immunoSEQ Assay, a bias-controlled multiplex PCR. In the original analysis: Nucleated cell counts per sample were estimated from amplification of reference gene primers within the assay. To quantify the absolute abundance of each unique TCRbeta CDR3 rearrangement, sequence reads were collapsed and filtered. For each sample, productive Simpson clonality was calculated as the square root of Simpson's diversity index across productive rearrangements. Imported from immuneACCESS, the table was reduced by TCRdb to in-frame sequences with V and J called. These copies leave out some clones; in studies compared against another copy, an unresolved V gene accounts for under half, and the cause of the remainder is not known. V and J calls and clone size follow that table, whereas D and trimming were derived from the DNA. This sample has about 250,000 clones in its table, and 84% of those were observed once. The ten most abundant clones make up 1.5% of the sample.

Sequenced: peripheral blood. Rearrangement joined TRBV6-2 or TRBV6-3 to TRBJ1-2, and the D gene may be TRBD1, 6 bases matching. The TCR comes from a woman aged 40 to 50 who had recovered from COVID-19. The DNA sequence follows: TGTGCCAGCAGTTACGCGGGGGCGACTGGCTACACCTTC. Its protein reads: CASSYAGATGYTF.